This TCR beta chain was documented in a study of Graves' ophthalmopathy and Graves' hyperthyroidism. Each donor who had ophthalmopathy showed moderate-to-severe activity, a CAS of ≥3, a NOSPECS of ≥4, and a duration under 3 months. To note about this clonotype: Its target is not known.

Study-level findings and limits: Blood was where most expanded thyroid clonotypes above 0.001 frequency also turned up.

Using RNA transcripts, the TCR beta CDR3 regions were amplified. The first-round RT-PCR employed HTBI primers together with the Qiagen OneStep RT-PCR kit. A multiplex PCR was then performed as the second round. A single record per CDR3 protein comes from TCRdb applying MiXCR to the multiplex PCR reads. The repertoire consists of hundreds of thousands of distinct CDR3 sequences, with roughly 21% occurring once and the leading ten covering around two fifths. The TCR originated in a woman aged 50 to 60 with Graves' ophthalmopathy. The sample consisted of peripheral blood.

The CDR3 here is CSVDDWEEYQETQYF. The CDR3 nucleotides read TGCAGCGTTGATGACTGGGAAGAGTACCAAGAGACCCAGTACTTC. The chain recombines TRBV29-1 with TRBJ2-5, with D unclear. There are 15 residues in the CDR3. The germline CDR1 and CDR2 sequences are SQVTM and ANQGSEA. Between the trimmed V and J ends, which lost 3 bases and 0 bases, there was a span of 14 bases. Drawing the rest from reference TRBV29-1 and TRBJ2-5, the complete variable domain is SAVISQKPSRDICQRGTSLTIQCQVDSQVTMMFWYRQQPGQSLTLIATANQGSEATYESGFVIDKFPISRPNLTFSTLTVSNMSPEDSSIYLCSVDDWEEYQETQYFGPGTRLLVL.